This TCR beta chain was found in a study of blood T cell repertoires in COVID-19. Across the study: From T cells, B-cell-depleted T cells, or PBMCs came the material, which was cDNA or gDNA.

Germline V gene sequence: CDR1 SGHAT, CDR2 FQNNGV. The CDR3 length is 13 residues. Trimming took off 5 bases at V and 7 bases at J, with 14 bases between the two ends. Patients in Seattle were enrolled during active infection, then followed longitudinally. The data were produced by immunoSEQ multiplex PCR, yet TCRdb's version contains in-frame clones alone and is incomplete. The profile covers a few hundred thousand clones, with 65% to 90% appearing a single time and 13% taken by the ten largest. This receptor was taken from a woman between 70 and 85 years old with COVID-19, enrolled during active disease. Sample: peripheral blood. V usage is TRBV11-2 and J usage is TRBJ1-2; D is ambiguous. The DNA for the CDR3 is TGTGCCAGCAGCCCGGTTGTTCGGAGTGGCTACACCTTC. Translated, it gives CASSPVVRSGYTF.